The sequence of this T cell receptor beta chain was determined in a study of STAT5B mutations in CD4+ large granular lymphocyte leukemia. General study results and limits: TRBV06-family usage was enriched in top patient clones (8/27) versus controls (2/35). Patient CD4-sorted repertoires looked more clonal than healthy CD4+ repertoires, even without putative leukemic clones.

The V gene lost 5 bases and the J gene lost 5 bases, with 9 bases spanning the gap. This CDR3 has 12 residues. The germline CDR1 and CDR2 sequences are SEHNR and FQNEAQ (reference sequence). TCRdb's copy holds only in-frame clones and misses some; the assay was immunoSEQ multiplex PCR. The sample consists of thousands of clones, 65% to 90% of them appearing once. This clone was seen a few times. Its target is unknown. Sequenced material: CD4+ T cells from blood buffy coats. This clonotype was sampled from a human donor in good health. The V gene is TRBV7-9, the J gene TRBJ2-5; no firm D call. The CDR3, as DNA: TGTGCCAGCAGCCCCAGTCGGGAGACCCAGTACTTC. Protein sequence: CASSPSRETQYF.